This record looks at one T cell receptor beta chain sequence and its context. No cognate antigen has been identified for it. It has no much larger one-base neighbor in the sample; base qualities were not kept. Library preparation used the immunoSEQ multiplex PCR assay. The immuneACCESS repertoire file appears here via TCRdb, limited to in-frame rearrangements. These files lack a portion of the clones; in checked studies, under half of the deficit traces to unresolved V genes, and the cause of the others is not known. This sample comprises about 540,000 clones, about four fifths of them detected only once. The ten largest clones represent more than 0.01% of the sample. The record originates from a study of shared T cell receptors in the human thymus (dated by TCRdb to the early 2020s). Regarding the study in general: The study investigated the way shared, self-reactive T-cell receptor alpha chains are produced in the human thymus.

Taken from cysteine to phenylalanine, the CDR3 has 13 residues. Only CDR3 DNA is held: 39 bases, read in frame from base 1. CDR1 LNHDA and CDR2 SQIVND are derived from the germline V gene (reference sequence). The V and J ends are trimmed by 2 bases and 6 bases, leaving 8 bases between them. The same specimen was also included in a second study, on human thymus T cells. According to the second study: Immunologically healthy infants undergoing open corrective cardiac surgery for congenital heart defects in Finland were used as donors. Thymus tissue was collected as surgical resects that were removed during corrective cardiac surgery. Both the thymic and the peripheral blood repertoires appeared to show biased V and J gene segment usage. The related research reported highly overlapping thymic TCR repertoires among unrelated individuals. TCR alpha and beta repertoires from about 8 infant thymus samples and a few related peripheral blood samples were characterized in the study. Donor ages ranged from roughly 6 to 250 days, and the cohort comprised over 5 male and two female infants. Thymocytes were released mechanically from tissue and stored at -70 °C as pellets of 10-30 million cells. A QIAsymphony instrument was used to extract genomic DNA from frozen cell pellets. The immunoSEQ multiplex PCR assay was used to amplify the TCRB and TCRAD loci from a standardized quantity of quality-controlled genomic DNA. The V(D)J region was spanned by amplicons of a length sufficient to cover the CDR3 and to identify V and J genes. Amplicon sequencing was performed on an Illumina platform through the commercial immunoSEQ service. Primer bias and sequencing errors were corrected as previously described, and TCRAD and TCRB were defined on the basis of the IMGT database. Repertoires were analysed with immunoSEQ Analyzer 3.0 and VDJTools, covering basic statistics, V/J segment usage, diversity estimates, rarefaction and pairwise overlap. To estimate diversity, the Chao1, ChaoE, Efron-Thisted, Shannon and inverse Simpson indices were applied, and diversity was also estimated on datasets down-sampled to the smallest sample. Repertoire overlap was determined by strict matching of CDR3 nucleotide sequence, V gene and J gene, and Jaccard-based multidimensional scaling clustering was applied. Thymus samples yielded on average around 850,000 unique TCRB clonotypes, compared with about 80,000 from blood samples.

The clonotype originates from a boy in the first two years of life with a congenital heart defect. Donor details come from another sample of the same person, matched by shared clones. The chain joins TRBV19 to TRBJ1-5, with no confidently assigned D gene. What was sequenced was thymocytes. The CDR3 has the sequence CASSIRRVQPQHF. In nucleotide form, the sequence is TGTGCCAGTAGTATAAGGAGGGTTCAGCCCCAGCATTTT.